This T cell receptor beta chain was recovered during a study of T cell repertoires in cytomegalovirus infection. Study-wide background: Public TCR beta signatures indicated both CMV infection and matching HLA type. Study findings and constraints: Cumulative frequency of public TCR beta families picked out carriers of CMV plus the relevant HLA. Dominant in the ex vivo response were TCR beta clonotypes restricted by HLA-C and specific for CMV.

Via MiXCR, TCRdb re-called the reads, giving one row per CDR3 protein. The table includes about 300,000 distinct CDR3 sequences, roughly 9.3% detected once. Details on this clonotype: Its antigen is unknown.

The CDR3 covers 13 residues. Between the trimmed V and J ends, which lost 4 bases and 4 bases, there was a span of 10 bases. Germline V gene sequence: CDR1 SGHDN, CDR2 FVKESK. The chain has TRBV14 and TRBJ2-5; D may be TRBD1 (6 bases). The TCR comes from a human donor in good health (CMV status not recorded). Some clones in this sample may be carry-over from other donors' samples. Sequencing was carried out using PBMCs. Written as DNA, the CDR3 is TGTGCCAGCAGCCGGACAGTCCCAGAGACCCAGTACTTC. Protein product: CASSRTVPETQYF.